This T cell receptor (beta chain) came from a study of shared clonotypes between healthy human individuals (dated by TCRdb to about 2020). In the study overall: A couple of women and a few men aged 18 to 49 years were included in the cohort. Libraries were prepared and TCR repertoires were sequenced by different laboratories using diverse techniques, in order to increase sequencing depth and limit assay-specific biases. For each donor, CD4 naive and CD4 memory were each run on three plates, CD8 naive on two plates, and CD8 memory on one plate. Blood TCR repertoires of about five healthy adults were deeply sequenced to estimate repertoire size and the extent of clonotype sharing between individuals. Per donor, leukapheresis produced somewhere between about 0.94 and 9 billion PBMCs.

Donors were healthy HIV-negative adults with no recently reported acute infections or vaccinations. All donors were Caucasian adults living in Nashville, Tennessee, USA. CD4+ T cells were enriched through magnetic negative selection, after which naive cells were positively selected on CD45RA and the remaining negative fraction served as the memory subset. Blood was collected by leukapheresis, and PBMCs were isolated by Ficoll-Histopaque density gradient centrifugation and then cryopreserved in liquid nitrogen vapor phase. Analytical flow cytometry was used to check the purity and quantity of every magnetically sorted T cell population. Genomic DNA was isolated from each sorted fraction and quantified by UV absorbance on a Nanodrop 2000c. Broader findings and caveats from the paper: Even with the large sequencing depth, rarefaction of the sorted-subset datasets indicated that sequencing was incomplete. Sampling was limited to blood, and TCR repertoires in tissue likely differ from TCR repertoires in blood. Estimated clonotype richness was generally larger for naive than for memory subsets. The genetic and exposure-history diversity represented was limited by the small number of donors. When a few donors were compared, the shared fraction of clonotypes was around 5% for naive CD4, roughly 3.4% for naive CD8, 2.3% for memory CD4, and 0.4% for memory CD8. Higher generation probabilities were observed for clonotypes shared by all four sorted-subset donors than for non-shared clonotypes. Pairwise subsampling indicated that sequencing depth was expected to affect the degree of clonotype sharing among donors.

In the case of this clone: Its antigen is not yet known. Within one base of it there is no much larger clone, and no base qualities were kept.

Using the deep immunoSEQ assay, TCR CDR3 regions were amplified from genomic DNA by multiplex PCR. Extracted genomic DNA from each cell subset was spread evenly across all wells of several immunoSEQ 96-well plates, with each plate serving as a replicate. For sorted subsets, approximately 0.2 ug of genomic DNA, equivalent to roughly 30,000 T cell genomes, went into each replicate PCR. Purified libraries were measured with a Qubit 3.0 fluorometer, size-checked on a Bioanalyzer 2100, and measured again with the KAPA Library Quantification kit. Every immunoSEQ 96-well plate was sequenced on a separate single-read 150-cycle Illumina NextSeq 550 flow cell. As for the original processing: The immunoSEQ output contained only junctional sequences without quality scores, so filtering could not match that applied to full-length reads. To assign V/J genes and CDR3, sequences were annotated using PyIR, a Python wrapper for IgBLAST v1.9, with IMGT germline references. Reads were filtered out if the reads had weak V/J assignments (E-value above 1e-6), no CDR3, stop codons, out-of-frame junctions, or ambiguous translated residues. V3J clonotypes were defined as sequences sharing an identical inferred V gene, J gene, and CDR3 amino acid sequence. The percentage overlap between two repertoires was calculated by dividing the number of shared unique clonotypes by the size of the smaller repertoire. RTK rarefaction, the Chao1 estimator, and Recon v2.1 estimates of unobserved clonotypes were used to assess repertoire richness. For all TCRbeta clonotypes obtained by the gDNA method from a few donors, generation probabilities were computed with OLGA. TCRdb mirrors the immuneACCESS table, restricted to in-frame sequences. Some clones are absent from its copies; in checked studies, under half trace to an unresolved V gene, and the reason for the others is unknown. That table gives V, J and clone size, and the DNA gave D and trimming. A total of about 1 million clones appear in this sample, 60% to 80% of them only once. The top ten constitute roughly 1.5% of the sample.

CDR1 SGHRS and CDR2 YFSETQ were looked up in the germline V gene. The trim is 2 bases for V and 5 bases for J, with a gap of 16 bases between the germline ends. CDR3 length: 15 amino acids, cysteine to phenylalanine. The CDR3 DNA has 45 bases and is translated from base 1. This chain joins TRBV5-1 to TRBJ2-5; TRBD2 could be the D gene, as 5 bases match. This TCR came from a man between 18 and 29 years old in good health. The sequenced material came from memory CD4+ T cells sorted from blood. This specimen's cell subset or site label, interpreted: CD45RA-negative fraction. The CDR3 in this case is CASSFGDAGRETQYF. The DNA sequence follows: TGCGCCAGCAGCTTCGGGGATGCTGGCAGGGAGACCCAGTACTTC.